These 27 T cell receptor beta chains were sequenced from one sample in a study of spatial heterogeneity in lung cancer. As for time point: sample taken at primary tumor resection. The authors sequenced whole RNA from tumor, nontumor lung or frozen PBMC without sorting. MiXCR, run by TCRdb on the 5' RACE reads, gives a single entry per CDR3 protein. The table includes roughly 6,900 distinct CDR3 sequences, 4.5% to 6.5% detected once. Sequenced material: normal lung tissue next to the tumor, taken at surgery. These receptors all stem from a female donor with early-stage non-small cell lung cancer.

This clonotype was recorded at least ten times. In a library made to pick up alpha chains, this beta chain is a stray read with a size that means little. The chain is built from TRBV19 and TRBJ2-5; 9 bases match TRBD2. Germline-derived CDR1 and CDR2 are LNHDA and SQIVND (reference sequence). This CDR3 has 14 residues. Trimming cost V 4 bases and J 5 bases; bases outside gene matches: 5. CDR3 in amino acids: CASSSGRAGETQYF. CDR3 in DNA: TGTGCCAGTAGTAGCGGGAGGGCCGGGGAGACCCAGTACTTC.

This clonotype was picked up many times. This beta chain is a stray read from a library made for alpha chains; its abundance is not meaningful. The CDR3 bases are TGCAGCGTTCAGGACAGTAGCACAGATACGCAGTATTTT. It is translated as CSVQDSSTDTQYF. The chain carries TRBV29-1 and TRBJ2-3; tentatively, D is TRBD1 (6 bases). Germline V gene lookup returns CDR1 SQVTM and CDR2 ANQGSEA. V was cut by 5 bases and J by 0 bases, with 9 bases left in between. This CDR3 has 13 residues.

This clonotype is medium-sized in the sample. This beta chain lies outside the target of a library built for alpha chains; its clone size means little. The chain links TRBV20-1 to TRBJ2-7; D call uncertain. Germline CDR1 reads DFQATT; CDR2 reads SNEGSKA (reference sequence). Trimming pared 2 bases from V and 6 bases from J, leaving 5 bases between. This CDR3 is 10 amino acids long. CDR3 sequence reads: CSARLLEQYF. CDR3 bases: TGCAGTGCTAGACTTCTCGAGCAGTACTTC.

Remarks on this clonotype: A much more abundant neighbour one base away suggests this may be a read error. This beta chain is a stray read from a library made for alpha chains; its abundance is not meaningful. This sequence joins TRBV18 and TRBJ1-5; D is perhaps TRBD1 (5 bases). The CDR3 is 13 amino acids. Per the germline V gene, CDR1 is KGHSH and CDR2 is LQKENI. DNA for the CDR3: TGTGCCAGCTCACCCTACAGGAATCAGCCCCGGCATTTT. The encoded protein is CASSPYRNQPRHF.

Within the sample, this clonotype is medium-sized. Within a library made for alpha chains, this beta chain is off target, and its count is uninformative. V usage is TRBV7-9 and J usage is TRBJ1-5; D gene uncertain. Trimming removed 5 bases from V and 5 bases from J, with 7 bases in between. The germline gives CDR1 SEHNR, CDR2 FQNEAQ (reference sequence). This CDR3 region has 12 residues. CDR3 DNA: TGTGCCAGCAGCGAAGATTATCAGCCCCAGCATTTT. It translates to CASSEDYQPQHF.

This clonotype was counted at least ten times. This beta chain is an unintended read in a library built for alpha chains; its size means little. The chain joins TRBV4-1 to TRBJ2-4, with 7 bases aligning to TRBD1. The CDR3 runs to 20 residues. Germline assignment: CDR1 MGHRA and CDR2 YSYEKL. Unmatched junction bases numbered 17, after V lost 0 bases and J lost 3 bases. CDR3 protein: CASSQDLTGITSWGKNIQYF. The CDR3 DNA reads as TGCGCCAGCAGCCAAGACCTGACAGGGATTACGTCCTGGGGCAAAAACATTCAGTACTTC.

This clonotype came up many times. In a library made to pick up alpha chains, this beta chain is a stray read with a size that means little. The chain uses TRBV24-1 and TRBJ2-1; D possibly corresponds to TRBD1 (6 bases). This CDR3 has 15 residues. Germline V gene sequence: CDR1 KGHDR, CDR2 SFDVKD. V lost 4 bases and J 8 bases, leaving 17 bases between the germline ends. CDR3 loop: CATSEWGRVEDEQFF. The CDR3, as DNA: TGTGCCACCAGTGAGTGGGGGCGGGTCGAAGATGAGCAGTTCTTC.

This clonotype was observed many times. The library was prepared for alpha chains; this beta chain is a stray read, so its frequency means little. The gene calls are TRBV20-1 and TRBJ2-1, with D uncertain. The ends were cut back, 5 bases at V and 0 bases at J, with 11 bases in the middle. The CDR3 loop spans 14 amino acids. CDR1 is DFQATT and CDR2 is SNEGSKA in the germline V gene (reference sequence). This chain's CDR3 is CSARIGHSYNEQFF. CDR3 in DNA: TGCAGTGCTCGCATAGGGCACTCCTACAATGAGCAGTTCTTC.

This clonotype was detected once. A much bigger clone sits one base away, suggesting this may be a read error. This beta chain appears as a stray read in a library generated for alpha chains; its size is not informative. The chain combines TRBV5-1 with TRBJ1-2; D is perhaps TRBD1 (6 bases). The CDR3 has 14 amino acids. V lost 4 bases, J lost 6 bases, and 16 bases lay in between. Germline CDR1 and CDR2: SGHRS and YFSETQ. Written as DNA, the CDR3 is TGCGCCAGCAGCCTGGGACAATCAAACCATGGCTACACCTTC. It specifies CASSLGQSNHGYTF. The whole variable domain, remainder taken from reference TRBV5-1 and TRBJ1-2, is KAGVTQTPRYLIKTRGQQVTLSCSPISGHRSVSWYQQTPGQGLQFLFEYFSETQRNKGNFPGRFSGRQFSNSRSEMNVSTLELGDSALYLCASSLGQSNHGYTFGSGTRLTVV.

This clonotype was observed many times. This beta chain is a stray read from a library made for alpha chains; its abundance is not meaningful. The chain recombines TRBV5-5 with TRBJ2-2; D is unclear. Per germline, CDR1 SGHKS and CDR2 YYEKEE (reference sequence). There are 14 residues in the CDR3. Trimming cost V 4 bases and J 1 base, with 8 bases left between them. CDR3 coding DNA: TGTGCCAGCAGCGTGACGGGGAACACCGGGGAGCTGTTTTTT. Protein: CASSVTGNTGELFF.

This clonotype was counted only a few times. Found in a library prepared for alpha chains, this beta chain is an off-target read, and its abundance has little meaning. The J gene is TRBJ2-5, the V gene TRBV20-1; 8 positions match TRBD2. Looked up from germline, CDR1 is DFQATT and CDR2 is SNEGSKA (reference sequence). The V gene end was trimmed by 0 bases and the J gene end by 2 bases; junction bases not matched to a gene: 17. The CDR3 covers 19 residues. CDR3 sequence reads: CSARDLLTAGGDGQETQYF. The CDR3 coding sequence is TGCAGTGCTAGAGATCTTTTAACGGCGGGGGGAGATGGGCAAGAGACCCAGTACTTC.

This clonotype was found many times. Since it is a stray read in a library aimed at alpha chains, this beta chain has a size that is not meaningful. The CDR3 sequence: CASSEEVAVDTEAFF. CDR3 nucleotide sequence: TGTGCCAGCAGTGAAGAGGTGGCTGTGGACACTGAAGCTTTCTTT. The chain couples TRBV2 to TRBJ1-1; D is unclear. Per the germline V gene, CDR1 is SNHLY and CDR2 is FYNNEI. V was trimmed by 1 base and J by 3 bases, leaving 12 bases between them. The CDR3 is made up of 15 amino acids.

By share, this clonotype ranks as medium-sized. A library prepared for alpha chains yielded this beta chain as an off-target read; its size is of little meaning. The rearrangement uses TRBV21-1 and TRBJ2-2; the table's D gene call, TRBD1, was not cross checked with the DNA. TRBV21-1 corresponds to a pseudogene. This CDR3 has 15 amino acids. The CDR3 DNA is TGTGCCAGCAGCAAAGCCCCCCAGAACACCGGGGAGCTGTTTTTT. Protein product: CASSKAPQNTGELFF.

Many counts were recorded for this clonotype. For a library built for alpha chains, this beta chain is a stray read; little rests on its size. The chain recombines TRBV2 with TRBJ2-1; D is undetermined. Germline assignment: CDR1 SNHLY and CDR2 FYNNEI. Trimming shortened V by 4 bases and J by 9 bases, and 13 bases separated the two germline ends. The CDR3 spans 13 residues. CDR3 amino acids: CASSVSRASEQFF. The CDR3 region has the DNA TGTGCCAGCAGTGTATCCCGTGCGTCTGAGCAGTTCTTC.

Within the sample, this clonotype is medium-sized (0.01 to 0.1%). With the library built for alpha chains, this beta chain is off target and its frequency is not meaningful. The rearrangement uses TRBV12-3 or TRBV12-4 and TRBJ2-3, with D unresolved. Trimming removed 2 bases at V and 5 bases at J, with 11 bases between. This CDR3 region has 14 residues. For the CDR3, the DNA is TGTGCCAGCAGTTTATCGGTGAGGTTAGATACGCAGTATTTT. This codes for CASSLSVRLDTQYF.

In regard to this clonotype: This beta chain was picked up by a library intended for alpha chains and is off target, so its count carries little meaning. V and J are TRBV9 and TRBJ2-1; the match to TRBD2 covers 10 bases. Looked up from germline, CDR1 is SGDLS and CDR2 is YYNGEE. The V gene end was trimmed by 5 bases and the J gene end by 7 bases; junction bases not matched to a gene: 6. The CDR3 covers 14 residues. This chain's CDR3 is CASSEATSGNEQFF. The CDR3 DNA reads as TGTGCCAGCAGTGAAGCGACTAGCGGGAATGAGCAGTTCTTC.

This clonotype is labeled as medium-sized. This beta chain was picked up by a library intended for alpha chains and is off target, so its count carries little meaning. The rearrangement uses TRBV12-3 or TRBV12-4 and TRBJ1-6, with 7 bases lining up with TRBD1. CDR3 size: 17 residues. V was clipped by 4 bases and J by 0 bases; unmatched bases: 6. The DNA of the CDR3 is TGTGCCAGCAGTTGGGGGGACAGTAGCTCCTATAATTCACCCCTCCACTTT. Encoded protein: CASSWGDSSSYNSPLHF.

This clonotype has a count of ten or more. Because this beta chain is a stray read in a library intended to capture alpha chains, its abundance should not be given much weight. In DNA form, the CDR3 reads TGCAGTGCTAGAACGGGAGGGCCCTACAATGAGCAGTTCTTC. Its translation is CSARTGGPYNEQFF. The chain uses TRBV20-1 and TRBJ2-1; TRBD2 matches 8 bases. V shed 2 bases and J 2 bases; nucleotides not matched to a gene: 2. Germline values: CDR1 DFQATT, CDR2 SNEGSKA (reference sequence). This CDR3 is built from 14 residues.

This clonotype was counted ten times or more. This beta chain is a stray sequence in a library constructed for alpha chains; its clone size is not meaningful. V usage is TRBV28 and J usage is TRBJ2-5; D unresolved. The CDR3 extends over 10 amino acids. Trimming removed 8 bases at V and 5 bases at J, with 6 bases between. Per germline, CDR1 MDHEN and CDR2 SYDVKM. CDR3 sequence: CASAGETQYF. The CDR3, as DNA: TGTGCCAGCGCTGGGGAGACCCAGTACTTC.

This clonotype occurred many times. This beta chain appears as a stray read in a library generated for alpha chains; its size is not informative. The gene calls are TRBV5-6 and TRBJ1-5, with TRBD1 as a possible D gene (5 bases). Germline V lookup: CDR1 SGHDT, CDR2 YYEEEE. There are 14 residues in the CDR3. The V gene lost 0 bases and the J gene lost 5 bases, with 9 bases spanning the gap. The CDR3 sequence is CASSLASGDQPQHF. The CDR3 DNA follows: TGTGCCAGCAGCTTGGCATCGGGGGATCAGCCCCAGCATTTT.

This clonotype was recorded at least ten times. This beta chain turned up in a library designed for alpha chains; as an off-target read, its abundance says little. The J gene is TRBJ2-7, the V gene TRBV12-5, with D possibly TRBD2 on 5 matching bases. V shed 8 bases and J shed 1 base, with 9 bases lying between them. Germline V gene lookup returns CDR1 LGHNT and CDR2 FRNRAP. The CDR3 is 12 residues long. The CDR3 nucleotides are TGTGCTAGTTCCGGGGAATCCTACGAGCAGTACTTC. Its protein product is CASSGESYEQYF.

This clonotype is labeled medium-sized. With the library built for alpha chains, this beta chain is off target and its frequency is not meaningful. The genes are TRBV20-1 and TRBJ1-2; D remains unclear. V was clipped by 0 bases and J by 0 bases, with 11 bases between them. This CDR3 is 15 amino acids long. Germline V gives CDR1 DFQATT, CDR2 SNEGSKA (reference sequence). The CDR3 spells CSARDRTDANYGYTF. The CDR3 nucleotides read TGCAGTGCTAGAGATCGGACGGATGCTAACTATGGCTACACCTTC.

About this clonotype itself: This beta chain lies outside the target of a library built for alpha chains; its clone size means little. The CDR3 region has the DNA TGTGCCAGCTCAGACAACATGAACACTGAAGCTTTCTTT. It codes for CASSDNMNTEAFF. The chain couples TRBV18 to TRBJ1-1, with unresolved D. CDR1 and CDR2 (germline): KGHSH, LQKENI. V was clipped by 5 bases and J by 0 bases, with 7 bases between them. The CDR3 consists of 13 residues.

This clonotype is medium-sized by share. This beta chain is an unintended read in a library built for alpha chains; its size means little. The rearrangement joins TRBV24-1 to TRBJ2-3; D call uncertain. The CDR3 spans 14 residues. Germline assignment: CDR1 KGHDR and CDR2 SFDVKD. Trimming removed 2 bases at V and 2 bases at J, with 7 bases between. CDR3 sequence reads: CATSDSPPTDTQYF. The CDR3 region has the DNA TGTGCCACCAGTGATTCCCCGCCCACAGATACGCAGTATTTT.

This clonotype is medium-sized in the sample. Little can be read into the size of this beta chain, an off-target read in a library designed for alpha chains. This chain joins TRBV4-1 and TRBJ1-4; TRBD1 is a possible D gene (5 bases). This CDR3 comprises 15 residues. The V end lost 4 bases, the J end lost 1 base, and 10 bases lay between the germline ends. The germline CDR1 and CDR2 sequences are MGHRA and YSYEKL. CDR3 region: CASSRDGRTNEKLFF. The CDR3 DNA is TGCGCCAGCAGCCGGGACGGGAGAACTAATGAAAAACTGTTTTTT.

By its share, this clonotype is medium-sized. Found in a library prepared for alpha chains, this beta chain is an off-target read, and its abundance has little meaning. The V call is TRBV3-1, the J call TRBJ1-2, with D maybe TRBD1 (5 bases). Germline V lookup: CDR1 LGHDT, CDR2 YNNKEL (reference sequence). CDR3 length: 11 amino acids. Deletions cut 3 bases from V and 7 bases from J, with 6 bases between. The CDR3 DNA reads TGTGCCAGCAGCCAGGGGCGTGGCTACACCTTC. Its translation is CASSQGRGYTF.

This clonotype was picked up a small number of times. Little can be read into the size of this beta chain, an off-target read in a library designed for alpha chains. The chain carries TRBV7-9 and TRBJ2-7; TRBD1 might be the D (6 bases). The V and J ends lost 3 bases and 0 bases respectively, with 12 bases between them. Germline V gives CDR1 SEHNR, CDR2 FQNEAQ (reference sequence). The CDR3 loop spans 15 amino acids. The CDR3 reads CASSLIGTNSYEQYF. In DNA form, the CDR3 reads TGTGCCAGCAGCTTGATTGGGACAAACTCCTACGAGCAGTACTTC.